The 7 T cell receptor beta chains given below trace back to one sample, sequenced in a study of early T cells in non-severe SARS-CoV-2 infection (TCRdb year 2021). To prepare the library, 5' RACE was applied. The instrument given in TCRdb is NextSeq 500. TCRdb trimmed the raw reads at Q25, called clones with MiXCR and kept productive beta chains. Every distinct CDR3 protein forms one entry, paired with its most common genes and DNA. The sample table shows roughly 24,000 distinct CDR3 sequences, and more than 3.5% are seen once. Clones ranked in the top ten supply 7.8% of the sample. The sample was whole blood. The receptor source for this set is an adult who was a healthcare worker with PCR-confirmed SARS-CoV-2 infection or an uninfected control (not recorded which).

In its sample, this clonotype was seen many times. DNA of the CDR3: TGCGCCAGCAGTGGGGACTACAATGAGCAGTTCTTC. Amino acids: CASSGDYNEQFF. The chain uses TRBV10-2 and TRBJ2-1; D is uncertain. Germline V gene data show CDR1 as WSHSY and CDR2 as SAAADI. This CDR3 contains 12 residues. V was shortened by 4 bases and J by 3 bases, with 4 bases between the two germline ends.

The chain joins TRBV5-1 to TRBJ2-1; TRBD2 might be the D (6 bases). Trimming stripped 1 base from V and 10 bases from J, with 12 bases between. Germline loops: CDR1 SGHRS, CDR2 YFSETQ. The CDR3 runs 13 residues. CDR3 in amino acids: CASSLNERGEQFF. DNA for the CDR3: TGCGCCAGCAGCTTGAATGAACGGGGGGAGCAGTTCTTC.

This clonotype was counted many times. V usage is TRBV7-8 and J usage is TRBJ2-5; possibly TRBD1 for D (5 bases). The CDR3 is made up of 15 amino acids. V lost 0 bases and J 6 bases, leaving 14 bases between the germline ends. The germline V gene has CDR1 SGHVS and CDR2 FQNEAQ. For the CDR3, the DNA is TGTGCCAGCAGCTTAGCTGGGTCGCTGGGGCAGACCCAGTACTTC. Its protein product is CASSLAGSLGQTQYF.

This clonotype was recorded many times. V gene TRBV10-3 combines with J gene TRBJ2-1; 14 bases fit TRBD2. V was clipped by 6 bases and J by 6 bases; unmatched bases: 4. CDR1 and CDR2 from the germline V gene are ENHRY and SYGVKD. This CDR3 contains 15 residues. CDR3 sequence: CAISGTSGGSNEQFF. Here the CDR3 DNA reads TGTGCCATCAGCGGGACTAGCGGGGGTTCCAATGAGCAGTTCTTC.

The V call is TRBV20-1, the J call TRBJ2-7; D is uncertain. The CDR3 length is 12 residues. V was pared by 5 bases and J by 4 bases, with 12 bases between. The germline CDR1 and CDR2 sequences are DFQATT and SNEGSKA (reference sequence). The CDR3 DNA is TGCAGTGCTCTCCGTCCAGGATACGAGCAGTACTTC. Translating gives CSALRPGYEQYF.

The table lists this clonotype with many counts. CDR3 region: CASSASGAPREQYF. The CDR3 bases are TGTGCCAGTAGTGCCTCAGGGGCCCCGAGAGAGCAGTACTTC. The J gene is TRBJ2-7, the V gene TRBV19; perhaps TRBD1 as D (6 bases). V was shortened by 5 bases and J by 7 bases, with 18 bases between the two germline ends. This CDR3 region has 14 residues. CDR1 is LNHDA, CDR2 SQIVND, per germline (reference sequence).

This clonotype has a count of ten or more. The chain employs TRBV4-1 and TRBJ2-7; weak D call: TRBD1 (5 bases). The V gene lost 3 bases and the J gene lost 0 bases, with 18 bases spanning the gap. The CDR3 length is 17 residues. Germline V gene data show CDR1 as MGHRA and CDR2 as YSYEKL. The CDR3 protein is CASSHPYGAESSYEQYF. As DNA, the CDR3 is TGCGCCAGCAGCCACCCATATGGGGCGGAATCCTCCTACGAGCAGTACTTC.